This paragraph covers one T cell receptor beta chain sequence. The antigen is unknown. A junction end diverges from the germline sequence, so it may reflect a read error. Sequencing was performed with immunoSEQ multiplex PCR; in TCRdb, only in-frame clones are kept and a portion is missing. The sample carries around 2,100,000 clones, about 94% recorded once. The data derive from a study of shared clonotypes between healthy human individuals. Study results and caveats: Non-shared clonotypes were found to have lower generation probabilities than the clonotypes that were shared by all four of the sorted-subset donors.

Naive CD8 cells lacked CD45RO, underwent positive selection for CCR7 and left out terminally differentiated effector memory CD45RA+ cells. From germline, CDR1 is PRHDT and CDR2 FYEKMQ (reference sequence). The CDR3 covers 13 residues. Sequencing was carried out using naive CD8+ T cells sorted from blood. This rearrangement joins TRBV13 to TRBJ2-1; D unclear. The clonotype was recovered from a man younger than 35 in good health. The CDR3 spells CASSLEGWLEQFF. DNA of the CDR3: TGTGCCAGCAGTTTAGAAGGTTGGCTGGAGCAGTTCTTC.